These T cell receptor beta chains were read from a single sample in a study. MiXCR, run by TCRdb on the reads, gives a single entry per CDR3 protein. The table has over a thousand distinct CDR3 sequences, 41% seen once. Sequencing was performed on CD8+ T cells (not recorded whether cultured). The receptors were sampled from a male donor. CDR3s include the opening cysteine and the closing phenylalanine or tryptophan. Fields, in order: D gene, V gene, clone size, J gene, CDR3 protein, CDR3 DNA. A D gene is named only where the DNA matches it firmly. Not all rows give a size; the values are once, few, many and, for expanded clones, a class.

.	TRBV19	medium-sized	TRBJ2-5	CASSTHGGAWQYF	TGTGCCAGTAGTACACATGGGGGGGCTTGGCAGTACTTC
.	TRBV27	medium-sized	TRBJ2-1	CASSLFPEDSYNEQFF	TGTGCCAGCAGTTTATTTCCGGAAGATTCATACAATGAGCAGTTCTTC
.	TRBV19	.	TRBJ1-2	CASSINGECYTF	TGTGCCAGTAGTATCAACGGAGAGTGCTACACCTTC
.	TRBV19	medium-sized	TRBJ1-3	CANSIGQVDTIYF	TGTGCCAATAGTATTGGGCAGGTTGACACCATATATTTT
TRBD2	TRBV19	.	TRBJ2-1	CASSHIAGGYNEQFF	TGTGCCAGTAGCCACATAGCGGGGGGATACAATGAGCAGTTCTTC
.	TRBV12-3/TRBV12-4	many	TRBJ2-7	CASSLNRGGSYEQYF	TGTGCCAGCAGCCTAAACAGGGGGGGCTCCTACGAGCAGTACTTC
TRBD1	TRBV6-6	medium-sized	TRBJ1-1	CASSPGQGTEAFF	TGTGCCAGCAGCCCCGGACAGGGAACTGAAGCTTTCTTT
.	TRBV29-1	many	TRBJ2-1	CSAYQERNEQFF	TGCAGCGCTTACCAGGAGAGGAATGAGCAGTTCTTC
.	TRBV19	many	TRBJ2-1	CASSIRGLASYNEQFF	TGTGCCAGTAGTATTAGAGGTCTAGCCTCCTACAATGAGCAGTTCTTC
TRBD1	TRBV6-5	.	TRBJ1-3	CASSHRGDSGNTIYF	TGTGCCAGCAGCCACAGGGGGGACTCTGGAAACACCATATATTTT
.	TRBV19	many	TRBJ1-1	CASSIGLWRTEAFF	TGTGCCAGTAGTATAGGGCTATGGCGCACTGAAGCTTTCTTT
.	TRBV19	medium-sized	TRBJ1-2	CASSIEDLTNYGYTF	TGTGCCAGTAGTATAGAAGACCTGACTAACTATGGCTACACCTTC
.	TRBV21-1	.	TRBJ2-5	CASSKGGRGGPETQYF	TGTGCCAGCAGCAAAGGAGGCAGGGGAGGTCCAGAGACCCAGTACTTC
TRBD1	TRBV19	few	TRBJ1-4	CASSSTGVPNEKLFF	TGTGCCAGTAGTAGCACAGGGGTTCCCAATGAAAAACTGTTTTTT
.	TRBV20-1	few	TRBJ2-7	CSAREGSYEQYF	TGCAGTGCTAGAGAAGGCTCCTACGAGCAGTACTTC
.	TRBV19	once	TRBJ1-2	CVSSQGSYGYTF	TGTGTCAGTAGTCAGGGGAGCTATGGCTACACCTTC
.	TRBV19	.	TRBJ1-2	CASSIDHGGRGGYTF	TGTGCCAGTAGTATAGATCACGGGGGGCGCGGCGGCTACACCTTC
.	TRBV19	.	TRBJ2-2	CASSTRSTGKLFF	TGTGCCAGTAGTACTCGGAGCACCGGGAAGCTGTTTTTT
.	TRBV19	few	TRBJ2-7	CASSIRSAYGQYF	TGTGCCAGTAGTATACGGTCGGCATACGGGCAGTACTTC
.	TRBV19	many	TRBJ2-3	CASSIRGSDTQYF	TGTGCCAGTAGTATAAGGGGCTCAGATACGCAGTATTTT
.	TRBV19	many	TRBJ2-7	CATAMYGASYEQYF	TGTGCCACCGCCATGTACGGTGCCTCCTACGAGCAGTACTTC
.	TRBV10-2	medium-sized	TRBJ2-2	CASSETYTSGPNTGELFF	TGCGCCAGCAGTGAGACCTACACATCCGGACCAAACACCGGGGAGCTGTTTTTT
.	TRBV19	many	TRBJ2-5	CASSWHLKETQYF	TGTGCCAGTAGTTGGCACCTGAAAGAGACCCAGTACTTC
.	TRBV27	once	TRBJ2-5	CASSFSTAGRGTQYF	TGTGCCAGCAGTTTCAGCACCGCCGGACGGGGGACCCAGTACTTC
.	TRBV27	.	TRBJ2-5	CASSFSTDGRETQYF	TGTGCCAGCAGTTTCAGCACCGACGGACGGGAGACCCAGTACTTC
.	TRBV19	medium-sized	TRBJ2-7	CASSFRAALEQYF	TGTGCCAGTAGTTTTAGGGCCGCCTTGGAGCAGTACTTC
.	TRBV12-3/TRBV12-4	large	TRBJ2-1	CASSFGDEQFF	TGTGCCAGCAGTTTCGGTGATGAGCAGTTCTTC
.	TRBV19	many	TRBJ2-2	CASSIRAAGELFF	TGTGCCAGTAGTATCAGGGCGGCCGGGGAGCTGTTTTTT
TRBD2	TRBV19	.	TRBJ2-3	CASSGRSADTRYF	TGTGCCAGTAGCGGGAGGTCCGCAGATACGCGGTATTTT
TRBD1	TRBV19	medium-sized	TRBJ1-2	CAASTGNYGYTF	TGTGCCGCTTCGACAGGGAACTATGGCTACACCTTC
.	TRBV6-2/TRBV6-3	large	TRBJ1-5	CASSYSLDSHSNQPQHF	TGTGCCAGCAGTTACTCGCTGGACAGCCATAGCAATCAGCCCCAGCATTTT
.	TRBV19	.	TRBJ1-2	CASGISAQGYTF	TGTGCCAGTGGTATAAGCGCACAGGGCTACACCTTC
.	TRBV19	many	TRBJ2-3	CASSFYSTDTQYF	TGTGCCAGTAGTTTCTATAGCACAGATACGCAGTATTTT
.	TRBV3-1	medium-sized	TRBJ2-2	CANSARDHSDPNTGELFF	TGTGCCAACAGCGCCCGGGACCATAGCGATCCGAACACCGGGGAGCTGTTTTTT
.	TRBV19	.	TRBJ2-1	CDSSIRAECGQFF	TGTGACAGTAGTATCAGGGCAGAGTGCGGGCAGTTCTTC
.	TRBV19	.	TRBJ1-2	CASSIDSQGCTF	TGTGCCAGTAGTATCGACTCGCAGGGCTGCACCTTC
.	TRBV19	.	TRBJ1-2	CASSSEAYSYTF	TGTGCCAGTAGTAGCGAGGCCTATTCCTACACCTTC
TRBD2	TRBV19	medium-sized	TRBJ2-1	CASSHLAGGYNEQFF	TGTGCCAGTAGCCACCTAGCGGGAGGATACAATGAGCAGTTCTTC
TRBD2	TRBV20-1	.	TRBJ2-3	CSARETGLAGWIDTQNF	TGCAGTGCTAGGGAAACGGGACTAGCGGGATGGATAGATACGCAGAATTTT
.	TRBV7-6	many	TRBJ2-6	CASSQLGGDSSGANVLTF	TGTGCCAGCAGCCAACTAGGGGGGGACAGCTCTGGGGCCAACGTCCTGACTTTC
.	TRBV19	.	TRBJ2-7	CTSSRRSAYEQYF	TGTACCAGTAGTAGACGCAGTGCCTACGAGCAGTACTTC
TRBD1	TRBV19	few	TRBJ1-1	CASSWTGNTEALF	TGTGCCAGTAGTTGGACAGGCAACACGGAAGCTCTCTTT
.	TRBV19	.	TRBJ1-2	CASGSGAESYTF	TGTGCCAGTGGTAGCGGCGCAGAGTCCTATACCTTC
.	TRBV19	.	TRBJ1-1	CASSWTLNTGAFF	TGTGCCAGTAGTTGGACTTTGAACACTGGAGCTTTCTTT
.	TRBV19	.	TRBJ1-2	CDSSMNGESYGYTF	TGTGACAGTAGTATGAACGGAGAGTCCTATGGTTACACCTTC
.	TRBV20-1	medium-sized	TRBJ2-3	CSARWRYSRGPDTQYF	TGCAGTGCTAGGTGGCGTTACTCCCGAGGTCCAGATACGCAGTATTTT
.	TRBV19	many	TRBJ2-7	CASSIRSGEEQYF	TGTGCCAGTAGTATACGGTCTGGGGAGGAGCAGTACTTC
.	TRBV19	many	TRBJ2-1	CASSFQSDNEQFF	TGTGCCAGTAGTTTCCAGAGCGACAATGAGCAGTTCTTC
.	TRBV19	.	TRBJ2-3	CASSGHGADTRYF	TGTGCCAGTAGTGGTCATGGGGCAGATACGCGGTATTTT
.	TRBV19	.	TRBJ2-7	CAGSNHAGAAQYF	TGTGCCGGTAGTAACCATGCGGGGGCGGCCCAGTACTTC
.	TRBV13	large	TRBJ2-2	CASTIGLARGAGTGELFF	TGTGCCAGCACTATTGGATTGGCCCGGGGGGCCGGGACCGGGGAGCTGTTTTTT
.	TRBV19	.	TRBJ1-2	CDSGMKAESYGYTF	TGTGACAGTGGTATGAAAGCAGAGTCCTATGGTTACACCTTC
.	TRBV19	large	TRBJ2-1	CASSIRSVYEQFF	TGTGCCAGTAGTATCCGATCCGTCTACGAGCAGTTCTTC
TRBD1	TRBV19	.	TRBJ1-2	CASSTHTGANYGCTF	TGTGCCAGTAGTACCCACACAGGGGCCAACTATGGCTGCACCTTC
.	TRBV19	.	TRBJ2-7	CASTIRSAYEQYF	TGTGCCAGTACTATAAGGTCAGCATACGAGCAGTACTTC